The rows below give T cell receptor beta chains drawn from one sample of a study of cytomegalovirus exposure and HLA in healthy donors. Assay: immunoSEQ multiplex PCR; the TCRdb copy retains only in-frame clones and omits some. The data contain around 190,000 clones, around 82% of them singletons. Sequenced: PBMCs. These receptors all stem from a man aged 35-49 years in good health and CMV-seronegative. The CDR3 runs from the conserved cysteine through the conserved F or W. D genes are given only for firm matches. The size field is filled for only some rows; it gives once, few, many or a size class.

v_call	j_call	d_call	clone_size	cdr3_nt	cdr3_aa
TRBV4-3	TRBJ1-2	TRBD1	NA	TGCGCCAGCAGCCACTACATGGACGGACAGGGGTTTGGCTACACCTTC	CASSHYMDGQGFGYTF
TRBV7-8	TRBJ1-5	NA	NA	TGTGCCAGCAGAGCGCAGTATAGCAATCAGCCCCAGCATTTT	CASRAQYSNQPQHF
TRBV7-8	TRBJ2-3	NA	NA	TGTGCCAGCAGCTTAGCGACCGGGGATACGCAGTATTTT	CASSLATGDTQYF
TRBV11-2	TRBJ2-2	NA	NA	TGTGCCAGCAGCTCGTATAGCACCGGGGAGCTGTTTTTT	CASSSYSTGELFF
TRBV5-1	TRBJ2-1	TRBD1	once	TGCGCCAGCAGCACCCAAGGACAGGGTTACAATGAGCAGTTCTTC	CASSTQGQGYNEQFF
TRBV9	TRBJ2-1	TRBD1	NA	TGTGCCAGCAGCTCTCGGACAGGCCCGGTTGAGCAGTTCTTC	CASSSRTGPVEQFF
TRBV15	TRBJ1-1	NA	NA	TGTGCCACCAGCAGAGATGAAGCGGGGGGCACTGAAGCTTTCTTT	CATSRDEAGGTEAFF
TRBV27	TRBJ1-1	TRBD1	NA	TGTGCCAGCAGCACAGGGGAGGACACTGAAGCTTTCTTT	CASSTGEDTEAFF
TRBV2	TRBJ2-1	NA	NA	TGTGCCAGCAGTGAAGGGCAGAGGCATGAGCAGTTCTTC	CASSEGQRHEQFF
TRBV5-4	TRBJ1-2	NA	NA	TGTGCCAGCAGCTTGGCTCAGACTGATGGCTACACCTTC	CASSLAQTDGYTF
TRBV6-6	TRBJ1-1	NA	NA	TGTGCCAGCAGTTACGGAGAGAACACTGAAGCTTTCTTT	CASSYGENTEAFF
TRBV14	TRBJ2-7	NA	NA	TGTGCCAGCAGCCACCCTGGAGGAGGCTACGAGCAGTACTTC	CASSHPGGGYEQYF
TRBV7-9	TRBJ1-2	NA	once	TGTGCCAGCAGCTTCCTCGGCCTATTGCAGGGGAATGGCTACACCTTC	CASSFLGLLQGNGYTF
TRBV19	TRBJ2-3	TRBD2	NA	TGTGCCAGTAGTATCGGGACTAGCGGGGGGGCCGCTACGCAGTATTTT	CASSIGTSGGAATQYF
TRBV11-3	TRBJ1-1	NA	NA	TGTGCCAGCAGTTTACTTGACACTGAAGCTTTCTTT	CASSLLDTEAFF
TRBV30	TRBJ1-2	TRBD1	few	TGTGCCTGGAGTAGGGGACAGGGGGAAATCTATGGCTACACCTTC	CAWSRGQGEIYGYTF
TRBV11-2	TRBJ2-7	TRBD1	NA	TGTGCCAGCAGCTTCCTACAGGGGACCCTGTCCTACGAGCAGTACTTC	CASSFLQGTLSYEQYF
TRBV6-6	TRBJ2-7	TRBD1	NA	TGTGCCAGCAGTAACCGGGACAGTCCCGACGAGCAGTACTTC	CASSNRDSPDEQYF
TRBV5-6	TRBJ1-1	NA	NA	TGTGCCAGCAGCTTGGGGGGCTTGGGTGGGCCCACTGAAGCTTTCTTT	CASSLGGLGGPTEAFF
TRBV13	TRBJ1-1	NA	once	TGTGCCAGCAGCGCTTTCGGAGAGGAGAACACTGAAGCTTTCTTT	CASSAFGEENTEAFF
TRBV5-6	TRBJ2-3	NA	NA	TGTGCCAGCAGCTTAACTAGCTATACGCAGTATTTT	CASSLTSYTQYF
TRBV19	TRBJ2-7	TRBD1	NA	TGTGCCAGTAGTTTCGGGACAGGGCTCTACGAGCAGTACTTC	CASSFGTGLYEQYF
TRBV4-3	TRBJ2-7	TRBD2	NA	TGCGCCAGCAGCCAAGGTCTAGCGGGGGGTGATTACGAGCAGTACTTC	CASSQGLAGGDYEQYF
TRBV27	TRBJ1-6	NA	NA	TGTGCCAGCAGTTTGGGAGGGGCCGGTAATTCACCCCTCCACTTT	CASSLGGAGNSPLHF
TRBV7-9	TRBJ2-7	NA	NA	TGTGCCAGCAGTTTAGCGGTCTCGGACGAGCAGTACTTC	CASSLAVSDEQYF
TRBV4-3	TRBJ2-2	TRBD1	NA	TGCGCCAGTTCAAGGACAGGGGCGGGCGGGGAGCTGTTTTTT	CASSRTGAGGELFF
TRBV30	TRBJ2-2	TRBD2	NA	TGTGCCTGGAGTGTAACCGGGAGGGCTACCGGGGAGCTGTTTTTT	CAWSVTGRATGELFF
TRBV7-3	TRBJ2-6	NA	NA	TGTGCCAGCAGCCTGTTTAGCCTCTCTGGGGCCAACGTCCTGACTTTC	CASSLFSLSGANVLTF
TRBV7-9	TRBJ2-5	NA	NA	TGTGCCAGCAGCTTAGGCAGGGGGGCAGAGACCCAGTACTTC	CASSLGRGAETQYF
TRBV29-1	TRBJ1-1	NA	NA	TGCAGCGTTGGGTTGGGGGGCACTGAAGCTTTCTTT	CSVGLGGTEAFF
TRBV6-5	TRBJ2-7	NA	NA	TGTGCCAGCAGTTCGGGTTGGACTACCGAGCAGTACTTC	CASSSGWTTEQYF
TRBV14	TRBJ1-1	NA	NA	TGTGCCAGCAGCCGTGACAGGTACACTGAAGCTTTCTTT	CASSRDRYTEAFF